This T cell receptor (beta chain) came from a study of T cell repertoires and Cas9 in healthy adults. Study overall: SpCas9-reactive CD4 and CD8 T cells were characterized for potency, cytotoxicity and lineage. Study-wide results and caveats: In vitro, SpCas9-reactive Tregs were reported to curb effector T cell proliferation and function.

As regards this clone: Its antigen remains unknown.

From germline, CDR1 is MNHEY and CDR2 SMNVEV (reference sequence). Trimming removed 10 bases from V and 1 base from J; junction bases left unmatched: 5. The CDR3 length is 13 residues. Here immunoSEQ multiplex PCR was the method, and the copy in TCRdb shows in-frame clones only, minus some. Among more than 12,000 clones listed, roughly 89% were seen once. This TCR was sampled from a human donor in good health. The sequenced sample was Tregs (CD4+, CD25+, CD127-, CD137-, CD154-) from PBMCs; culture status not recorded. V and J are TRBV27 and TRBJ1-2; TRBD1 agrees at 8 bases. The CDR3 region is CATWTGINYGYTF. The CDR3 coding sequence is TGTGCCACCTGGACAGGGATTAACTATGGCTACACCTTC.